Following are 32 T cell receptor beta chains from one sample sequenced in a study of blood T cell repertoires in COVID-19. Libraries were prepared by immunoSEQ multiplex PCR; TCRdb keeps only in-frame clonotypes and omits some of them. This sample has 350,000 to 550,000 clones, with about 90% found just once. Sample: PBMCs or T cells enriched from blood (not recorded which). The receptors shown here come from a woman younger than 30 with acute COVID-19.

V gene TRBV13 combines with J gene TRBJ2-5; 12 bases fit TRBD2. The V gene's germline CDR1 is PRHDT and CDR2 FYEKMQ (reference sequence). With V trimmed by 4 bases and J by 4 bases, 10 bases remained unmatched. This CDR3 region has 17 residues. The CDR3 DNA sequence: TGTGCCAGCAGCTCACGGACTAGCGGGATTCCCTCAGAGACCCAGTACTTC. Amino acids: CASSSRTSGIPSETQYF. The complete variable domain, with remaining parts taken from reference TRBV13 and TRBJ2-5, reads AAGVIQSPRHLIKEKRETATLKCYPIPRHDTVYWYQQGPGQDPQFLISFYEKMQSDKGSIPDRFSAQQFSDYHSELNMSSLELGDSALYFCASSSRTSGIPSETQYFGPGTRLLVL.

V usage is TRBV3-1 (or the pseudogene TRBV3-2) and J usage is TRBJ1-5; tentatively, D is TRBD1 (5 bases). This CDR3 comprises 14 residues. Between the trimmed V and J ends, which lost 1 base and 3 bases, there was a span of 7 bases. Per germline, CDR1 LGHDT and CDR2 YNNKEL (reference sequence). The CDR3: CASSQGQHNQPQHF. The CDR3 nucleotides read TGTGCCAGCAGCCAAGGACAGCACAATCAGCCCCAGCATTTT.

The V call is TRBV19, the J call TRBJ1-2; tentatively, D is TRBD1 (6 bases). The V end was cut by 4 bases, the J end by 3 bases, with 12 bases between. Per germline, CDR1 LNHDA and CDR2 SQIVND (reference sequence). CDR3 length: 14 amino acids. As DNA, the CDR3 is TGTGCCAGTAGTAACCTCCAGGGGCACTATGGCTACACCTTC. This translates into CASSNLQGHYGYTF.

CDR3 in amino acids: CAISAGDRVRSEAFF. CDR3 in DNA: TGTGCCATCAGTGCGGGGGACAGGGTTAGGTCTGAAGCTTTCTTT. The chain employs TRBV10-3 and TRBJ1-1, with 9 nucleotides matching TRBD1. The CDR3 totals 15 residues. The V gene's germline CDR1 is ENHRY and CDR2 SYGVKD. The ends lost 4 bases at V and 6 bases at J; junction bases unmatched: 9.

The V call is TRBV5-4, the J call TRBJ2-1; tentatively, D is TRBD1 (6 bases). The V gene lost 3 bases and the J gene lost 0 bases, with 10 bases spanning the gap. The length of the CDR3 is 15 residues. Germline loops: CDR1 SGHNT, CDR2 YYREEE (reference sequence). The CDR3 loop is CASSSGQRSYNEQFF. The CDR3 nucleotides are TGTGCCAGCAGCTCTGGACAGCGCTCCTACAATGAGCAGTTCTTC. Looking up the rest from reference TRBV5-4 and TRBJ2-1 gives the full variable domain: ETGVTQSPTHLIKTRGQQVTLRCSSQSGHNTVSWYQQALGQGPQFIFQYYREEENGRGNFPPRFSGLQFPNYSSELNVNALELDDSALYLCASSSGQRSYNEQFFGPGTRLTVL.

The CDR3 sequence is CASSERGCGNELAKNIQYF. The CDR3, as DNA: TGTGCCAGCAGTGAACGCGGGTGCGGAAACGAACTAGCCAAAAACATTCAGTACTTC. The V gene is TRBV6-1, the J gene TRBJ2-4; D is perhaps TRBD2 (5 bases). The CDR3 contains 19 residues. The V gene's germline CDR1 is MNHNS and CDR2 SASEGT. The V end was cut by 2 bases, the J end by 0 bases, with 20 bases between.

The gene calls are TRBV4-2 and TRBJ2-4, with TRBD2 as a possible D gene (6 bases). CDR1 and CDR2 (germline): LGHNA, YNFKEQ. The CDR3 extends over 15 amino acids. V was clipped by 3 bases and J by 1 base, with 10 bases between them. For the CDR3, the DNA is TGTGCCAGCAGCCAGGAGGGGTACGCCAAAAACATTCAGTACTTC. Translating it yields CASSQEGYAKNIQYF.

CDR3: CASSPRPSAGTEAFF. As DNA, the CDR3 is TGTGCCAGCAGTCCCCGTCCCTCGGCAGGGACTGAAGCTTTCTTT. The chain links TRBV6-5 to TRBJ1-1; a possible D gene is TRBD1 (5 bases). CDR1 and CDR2 (germline): MNHEY, SVGAGI. V shed 5 bases and J shed 5 bases, with 18 bases lying between them. The CDR3 consists of 15 residues.

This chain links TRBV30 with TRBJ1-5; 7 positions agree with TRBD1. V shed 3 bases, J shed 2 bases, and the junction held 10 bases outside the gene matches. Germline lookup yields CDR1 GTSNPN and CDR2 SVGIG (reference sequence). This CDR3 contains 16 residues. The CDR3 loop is CAWSAFEGAGNQPQHF. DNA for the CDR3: TGTGCCTGGAGCGCATTCGAGGGGGCGGGCAATCAGCCCCAGCATTTT. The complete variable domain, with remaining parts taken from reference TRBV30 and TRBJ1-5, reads SQTIHQWPATLVQPVGSPLSLECTVEGTSNPNLYWYRQAAGRGLQLLFYSVGIGQISSEVPQNLSASRPQDRQFILSSKKLLLSDSGFYLCAWSAFEGAGNQPQHFGDGTRLSIL.

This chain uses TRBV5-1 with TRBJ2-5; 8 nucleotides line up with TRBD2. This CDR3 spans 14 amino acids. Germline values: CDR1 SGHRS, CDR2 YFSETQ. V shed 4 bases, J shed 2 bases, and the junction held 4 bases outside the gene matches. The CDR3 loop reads CASSLSGVQETQYF. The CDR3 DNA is TGCGCCAGCAGCCTTAGCGGGGTACAAGAGACCCAGTACTTC.

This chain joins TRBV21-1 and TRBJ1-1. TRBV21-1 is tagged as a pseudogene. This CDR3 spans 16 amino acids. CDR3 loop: CASSLGGRGMNTEAFF. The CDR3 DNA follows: TGTGCCAGCAGCCTAGGCGGGAGGGGCATGAACACTGAAGCTTTCTTT.

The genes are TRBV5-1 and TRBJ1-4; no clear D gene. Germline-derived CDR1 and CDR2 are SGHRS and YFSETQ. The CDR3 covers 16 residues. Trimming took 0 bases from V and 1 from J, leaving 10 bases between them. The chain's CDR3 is CASSLETGLTNEKLFF. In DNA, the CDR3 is TGCGCCAGCAGCTTGGAGACGGGATTAACTAATGAAAAACTGTTTTTT.

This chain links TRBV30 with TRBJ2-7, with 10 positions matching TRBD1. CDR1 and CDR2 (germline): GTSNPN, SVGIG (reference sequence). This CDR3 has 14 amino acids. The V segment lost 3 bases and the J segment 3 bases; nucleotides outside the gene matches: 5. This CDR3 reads CAWRMGTGDYEQYF. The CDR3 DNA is TGTGCCTGGAGGATGGGGACAGGGGACTACGAGCAGTACTTC.

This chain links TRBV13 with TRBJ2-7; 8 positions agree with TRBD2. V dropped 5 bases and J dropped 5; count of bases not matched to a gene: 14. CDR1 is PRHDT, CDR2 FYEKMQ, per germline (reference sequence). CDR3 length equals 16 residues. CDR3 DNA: TGTGCCAGCAGCCCCCGCGGGAGCGGGAGATTTAACGAGCAGTACTTC. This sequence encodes CASSPRGSGRFNEQYF. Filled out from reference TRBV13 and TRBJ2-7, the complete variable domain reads AAGVIQSPRHLIKEKRETATLKCYPIPRHDTVYWYQQGPGQDPQFLISFYEKMQSDKGSIPDRFSAQQFSDYHSELNMSSLELGDSALYFCASSPRGSGRFNEQYFGPGTRLTVT.

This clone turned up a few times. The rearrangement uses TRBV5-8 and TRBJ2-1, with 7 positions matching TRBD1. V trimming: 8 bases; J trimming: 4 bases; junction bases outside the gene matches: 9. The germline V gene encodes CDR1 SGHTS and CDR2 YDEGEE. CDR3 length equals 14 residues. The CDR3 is CASRDSPLYNEQFF. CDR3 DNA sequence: TGTGCCAGTAGGGACAGCCCTCTATACAATGAGCAGTTCTTC. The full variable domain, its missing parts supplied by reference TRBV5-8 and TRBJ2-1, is EAGVTQSPTHLIKTRGQQATLRCSPISGHTSVYWYQQALGLGLQFLLWYDEGEERNRGNFPPRFSGRQFPNYSSELNVNALELEDSALYLCASRDSPLYNEQFFGPGTRLTVL.

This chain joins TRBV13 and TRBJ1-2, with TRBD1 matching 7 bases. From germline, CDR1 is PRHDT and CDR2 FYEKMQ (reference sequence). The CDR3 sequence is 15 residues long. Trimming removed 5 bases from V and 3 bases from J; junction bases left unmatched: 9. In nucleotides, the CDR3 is TGTGCCAGCAGCCCCTCCGACAGGGAAGACTATGGCTACACCTTC. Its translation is CASSPSDREDYGYTF. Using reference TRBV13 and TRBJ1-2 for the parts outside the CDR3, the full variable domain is AAGVIQSPRHLIKEKRETATLKCYPIPRHDTVYWYQQGPGQDPQFLISFYEKMQSDKGSIPDRFSAQQFSDYHSELNMSSLELGDSALYFCASSPSDREDYGYTFGSGTRLTVV.

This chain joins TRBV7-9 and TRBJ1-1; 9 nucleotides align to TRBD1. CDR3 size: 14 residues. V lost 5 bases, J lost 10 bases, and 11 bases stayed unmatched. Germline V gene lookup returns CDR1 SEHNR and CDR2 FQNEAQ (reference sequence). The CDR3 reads CASSPEPTGGRAFF. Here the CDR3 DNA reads TGTGCCAGCAGCCCCGAACCCACAGGGGGCAGAGCTTTCTTT.

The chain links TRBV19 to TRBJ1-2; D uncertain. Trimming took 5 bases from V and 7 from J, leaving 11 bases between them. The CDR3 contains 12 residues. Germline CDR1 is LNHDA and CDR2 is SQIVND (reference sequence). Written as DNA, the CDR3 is TGTGCCAGTAGTCGCCGGTCGGGTGGCTACACCTTC. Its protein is CASSRRSGGYTF.

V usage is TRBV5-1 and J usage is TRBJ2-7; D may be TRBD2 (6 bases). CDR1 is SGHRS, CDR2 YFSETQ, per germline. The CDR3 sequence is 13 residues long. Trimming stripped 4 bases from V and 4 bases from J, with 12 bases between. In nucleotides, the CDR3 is TGCGCCAGCAGCAGGGCGGGATCGTACGAGCAGTACTTC. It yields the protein CASSRAGSYEQYF.

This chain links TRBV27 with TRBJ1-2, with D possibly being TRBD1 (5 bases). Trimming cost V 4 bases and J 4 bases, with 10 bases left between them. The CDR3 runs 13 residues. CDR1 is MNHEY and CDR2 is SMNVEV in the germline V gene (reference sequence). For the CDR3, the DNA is TGTGCCAGCAGTTCGGGGGATTCCTATGGCTACACCTTC. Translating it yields CASSSGDSYGYTF.

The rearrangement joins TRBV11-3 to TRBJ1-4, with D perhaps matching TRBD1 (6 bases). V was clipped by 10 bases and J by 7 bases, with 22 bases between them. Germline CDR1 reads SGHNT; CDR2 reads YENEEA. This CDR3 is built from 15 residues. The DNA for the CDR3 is TGTGCCACCCGGTATAAGGGACAAGAGTGTGAAAAACTGTTTTTT. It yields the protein CATRYKGQECEKLFF. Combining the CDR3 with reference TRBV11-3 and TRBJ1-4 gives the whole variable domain EAGVVQSPRYKIIEKKQPVAFWCNPISGHNTLYWYLQNLGQGPELLIRYENEEAVDDSQLPKDRFSAERLKGVDSTLKIQPAELGDSAVYLCATRYKGQECEKLFFGSGTQLSVL.

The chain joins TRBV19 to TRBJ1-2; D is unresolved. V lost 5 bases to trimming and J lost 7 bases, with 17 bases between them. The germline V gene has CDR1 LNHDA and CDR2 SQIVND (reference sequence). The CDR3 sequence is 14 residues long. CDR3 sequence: CASSGLGPSAGYTF. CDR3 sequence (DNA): TGTGCCAGTAGTGGCCTGGGCCCGAGTGCTGGCTACACCTTC.

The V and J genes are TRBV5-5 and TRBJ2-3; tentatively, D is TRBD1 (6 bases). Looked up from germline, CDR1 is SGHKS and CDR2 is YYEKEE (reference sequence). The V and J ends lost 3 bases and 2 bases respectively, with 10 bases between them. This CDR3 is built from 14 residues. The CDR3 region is CASSSDSATDTQYF. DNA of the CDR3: TGTGCCAGCAGCTCGGACAGCGCCACAGATACGCAGTATTTT.

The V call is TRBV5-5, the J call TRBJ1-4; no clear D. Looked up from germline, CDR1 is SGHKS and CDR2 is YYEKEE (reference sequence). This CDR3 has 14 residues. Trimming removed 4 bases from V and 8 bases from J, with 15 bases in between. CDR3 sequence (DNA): TGTGCCAGCAGCATACCCTCCCCGGGGGAAAAACTGTTTTTT. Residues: CASSIPSPGEKLFF. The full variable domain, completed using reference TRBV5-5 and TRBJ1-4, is DAGVTQSPTHLIKTRGQQVTLRCSPISGHKSVSWYQQVLGQGPQFIFQYYEKEERGRGNFPDRFSARQFPNYSSELNVNALLLGDSALYLCASSIPSPGEKLFFGSGTQLSVL.

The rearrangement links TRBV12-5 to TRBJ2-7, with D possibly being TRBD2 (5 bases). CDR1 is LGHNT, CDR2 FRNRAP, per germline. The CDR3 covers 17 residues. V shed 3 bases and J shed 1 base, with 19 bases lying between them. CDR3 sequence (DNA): TGTGCTAGTGGTTTAACCCCAAGCGGCAGAGAGTCCTACGAGCAGTACTTC. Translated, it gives CASGLTPSGRESYEQYF.

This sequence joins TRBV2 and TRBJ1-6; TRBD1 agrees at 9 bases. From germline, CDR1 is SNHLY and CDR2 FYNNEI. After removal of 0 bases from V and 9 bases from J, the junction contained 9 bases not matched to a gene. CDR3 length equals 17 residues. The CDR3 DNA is TGTGCCAGCAGTGAAGCCATTGGGACAGGGCGGACTTCACCCCTCCACTTT. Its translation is CASSEAIGTGRTSPLHF. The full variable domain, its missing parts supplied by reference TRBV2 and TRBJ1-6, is EPEVTQTPSHQVTQMGQEVILRCVPISNHLYFYWYRQILGQKVEFLVSFYNNEISEKSEIFDDQFSVERPDGSNFTLKIRSTKLEDSAMYFCASSEAIGTGRTSPLHFGNGTRLTVT.

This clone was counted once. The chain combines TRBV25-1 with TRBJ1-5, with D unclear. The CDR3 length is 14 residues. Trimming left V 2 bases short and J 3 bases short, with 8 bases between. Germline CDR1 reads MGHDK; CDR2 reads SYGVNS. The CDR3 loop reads CASSEIGDNQPQHF. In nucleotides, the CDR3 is TGTGCCAGCAGTGAAATAGGAGACAATCAGCCCCAGCATTTT.

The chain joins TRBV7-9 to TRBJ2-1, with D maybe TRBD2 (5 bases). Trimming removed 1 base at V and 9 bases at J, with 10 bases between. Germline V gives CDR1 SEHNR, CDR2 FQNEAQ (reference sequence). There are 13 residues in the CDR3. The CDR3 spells CASSLGSGFEQFF. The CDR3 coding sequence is TGTGCCAGCAGCTTAGGGTCGGGGTTTGAGCAGTTCTTC.

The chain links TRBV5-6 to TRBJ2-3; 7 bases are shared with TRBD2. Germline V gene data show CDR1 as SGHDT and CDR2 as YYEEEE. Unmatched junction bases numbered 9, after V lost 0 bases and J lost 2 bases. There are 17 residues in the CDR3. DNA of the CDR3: TGTGCCAGCAGCTTGGCCTGGCTAGCGGAGACCACAGATACGCAGTATTTT. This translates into CASSLAWLAETTDTQYF.

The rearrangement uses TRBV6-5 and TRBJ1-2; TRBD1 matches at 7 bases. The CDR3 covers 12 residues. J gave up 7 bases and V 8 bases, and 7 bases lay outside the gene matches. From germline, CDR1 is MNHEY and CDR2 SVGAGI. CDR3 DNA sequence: TGTGCCAGCGGAACAGGGGCCCTTGGCTACACCTTC. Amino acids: CASGTGALGYTF.

The CDR3 sequence is CASSPGTSRDAQYF. CDR3 nucleotide sequence: TGTGCCAGCAGCCCCGGGACTAGCAGGGATGCGCAGTATTTT. This sequence joins TRBV5-4 and TRBJ2-3, with 9 bases fitting TRBD2. The CDR3 loop spans 14 amino acids. Trimming took 4 bases from V and 10 from J; bases not matched to a gene: 10. The germline gives CDR1 SGHNT, CDR2 YYREEE (reference sequence).

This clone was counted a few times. In DNA form, the CDR3 reads TGTGCCAGCAGTAAAGTCACAGGGCCCCAGCATTTT. Translation: CASSKVTGPQHF. The genes are TRBV27 and TRBJ1-5; a possible D gene is TRBD1 (5 bases). Germline V CDR1 and CDR2: MNHEY, SMNVEV (reference sequence). V lost 5 bases and J lost 9, with 11 bases in between. The CDR3 contains 12 residues.